Following are 27 T cell receptor beta chains from one sample sequenced in a study of monozygotic twins with inflammatory bowel disease. TCRdb derives one entry per CDR3 protein from the 5' RACE reads, leaving out DNA. The repertoire table contains 400,000 to 500,000 distinct CDR3 sequences. Sequencing was carried out using blood. Receptor source: a human donor with ulcerative colitis or Crohn's disease, or a healthy co-twin of an affected twin (not recorded which).

CDR3 amino acids: CASSLAGAPAFF. V usage is TRBV5-6 and J usage is TRBJ1-1; TCRdb's D call of TRBD1 is untestable without DNA. The length of the CDR3 is 12 residues. Germline lookup yields CDR1 SGHDT and CDR2 YYEEEE.

This sequence joins TRBV27 and TRBJ1-5; checking the TCRdb D call of TRBD1 is not possible without DNA. Germline lookup yields CDR1 MNHEY and CDR2 SMNVEV (reference sequence). The CDR3 extends over 12 amino acids. This CDR3 is CASSSGHQPQHF.

The chain couples TRBV19 to TRBJ1-2; TCRdb's D gene call, TRBD1, goes unchecked for lack of DNA. CDR3 length: 15 residues. The germline V gene encodes CDR1 LNHDA and CDR2 SQIVND (reference sequence). CDR3 region: CASSSGQGTIYGYTF. Full variable domain (rest looked up from reference TRBV19 and TRBJ1-2): DGGITQSPKYLFRKEGQNVTLSCEQNLNHDAMYWYRQDPGQGLRLIYYSQIVNDFQKGDIAEGYSVSREKKESFPLTVTSAQKNPTAFYLCASSSGQGTIYGYTFGSGTRLTVV.

The chain employs TRBV9 and TRBJ2-5; TCRdb selects TRBD2, and the lack of DNA leaves this call unchecked. Per the germline V gene, CDR1 is SGDLS and CDR2 is YYNGEE. This CDR3 spans 21 amino acids. CDR3: CASSVADPSSAAGGRLETQYF. The full variable domain, in which reference TRBV9 and TRBJ2-5 provide the parts outside the CDR3, is DSGVTQTPKHLITATGQRVTLRCSPRSGDLSVYWYQQSLDQGLQFLIQYYNGEERAKGNILERFSAQQFPDLHSELNLSSLELGDSALYFCASSVADPSSAAGGRLETQYFGPGTRLLVL.

This sequence joins TRBV20-1 and TRBJ2-5; TCRdb calls TRBD1, which cannot be checked without DNA. The CDR3 covers 17 residues. CDR1 DFQATT and CDR2 SNEGSKA come from the germline V gene (reference sequence). The chain's CDR3 is CSARDLRTGPGKETQYF.

Here the CDR3 reads CSVSRRGREQPQHF. The chain links TRBV20-1 to TRBJ1-5; checking the TCRdb D call of TRBD1 is not possible without DNA. Looked up from germline, CDR1 is DFQATT and CDR2 is SNEGSKA (reference sequence). The CDR3 spans 14 residues.

The chain is built from TRBV6-2 or TRBV6-3 and TRBJ1-2. Per germline, CDR1 MNHEY and CDR2 SVGEGT. This CDR3 is 12 amino acids long. This CDR3 reads CAVAAQNYGYTF.

The CDR3: CASSGGQGAVIKGNQPQHF. The chain couples TRBV6-1 to TRBJ1-5; TCRdb selects TRBD1, and the lack of DNA leaves this call unchecked. This CDR3 is built from 19 residues. Looked up from germline, CDR1 is MNHNS and CDR2 is SASEGT.

The chain links TRBV9 to TRBJ1-6. CDR1 is SGDLS, CDR2 YYNGEE, per germline. The CDR3 runs to 13 residues. Here the CDR3 reads CASSVDVTSPLHF. The whole variable domain, remainder taken from reference TRBV9 and TRBJ1-6, is DSGVTQTPKHLITATGQRVTLRCSPRSGDLSVYWYQQSLDQGLQFLIQYYNGEERAKGNILERFSAQQFPDLHSELNLSSLELGDSALYFCASSVDVTSPLHFGNGTRLTVT.

The chain links TRBV5-5 to TRBJ1-1. This CDR3 has 15 amino acids. Germline CDR1 is SGHKS and CDR2 is YYEKEE (reference sequence). CDR3 sequence: CASRLARLMNTEAFF.

The chain carries TRBV7-2 and TRBJ1-1; TCRdb's assignment of TRBD1 cannot be checked, as there is no DNA. This CDR3 region has 14 residues. CDR1 SGHTA and CDR2 FQGNSA come from the germline V gene. The CDR3 loop is CASSATGDNTEAFF.

This rearrangement joins TRBV12-3 or TRBV12-4 to TRBJ1-2; without DNA, the TCRdb call of TRBD1 cannot be checked. The CDR3 has 13 residues. The chain's CDR3 is CASSMDSNYGYTF.

The V and J genes are TRBV4-3 and TRBJ2-1. The V gene's germline CDR1 is LGHNA and CDR2 YSLEER. The CDR3 loop spans 16 amino acids. The CDR3 sequence is CASSQDDIRRDNEQFF.

The chain couples TRBV6-1 to TRBJ1-2; TCRdb gives TRBD1 as the D gene, but with no DNA this cannot be confirmed. The CDR3 has 16 amino acids. The germline V gene has CDR1 MNHNS and CDR2 SASEGT. Here the CDR3 reads CASSVRDGTYTYGYTF.

The rearrangement links TRBV10-3 to TRBJ2-3; absent DNA, TCRdb's TRBD2 call cannot be checked. The CDR3 length is 15 residues. Germline assignment: CDR1 ENHRY and CDR2 SYGVKD. CDR3 sequence: CAISGAGGDTDTQYF.

The rearrangement joins TRBV7-6 to TRBJ1-2; TCRdb's D call of TRBD1 is untestable without DNA. The germline V gene encodes CDR1 SGHVS and CDR2 FNYEAQ. The CDR3 is 16 residues long. CDR3 sequence reads: CASSLKRGSHFYGYTF.

CDR3: CASIPFGQGALYEQFF. The rearrangement links TRBV6-1 to TRBJ2-1; TCRdb selects TRBD1, and the lack of DNA leaves this call unchecked. Germline-derived CDR1 and CDR2 are MNHNS and SASEGT. CDR3 length: 16 amino acids.

This chain links TRBV3-1 with TRBJ2-1. This CDR3 is built from 13 residues. CDR1 LGHDT and CDR2 YNNKEL come from the germline V gene (reference sequence). CDR3 sequence: CASSQDPVGEQFF.

CDR3 protein: CASSQVQGQGYEQYF. This chain links TRBV4-1 with TRBJ2-7; absent DNA, TCRdb's TRBD1 call cannot be checked. The CDR3 contains 15 residues. The germline gives CDR1 MGHRA, CDR2 YSYEKL.

V usage is TRBV5-4 and J usage is TRBJ2-4; the TCRdb call, TRBD1, lacks DNA for checking. The CDR3 totals 13 residues. Germline CDR1 is SGHNT and CDR2 is YYREEE (reference sequence). CDR3 sequence: CASSLSRGDIQYF.

The J gene is TRBJ2-1, the V gene TRBV6-2 or TRBV6-3; TCRdb outputs TRBD1, but without DNA this stays unchecked. The germline V gene has CDR1 MNHEY and CDR2 SVGEGT. This CDR3 is built from 15 residues. The CDR3: CASSRGGRGSDEQFF.

The rearrangement links TRBV5-4 to TRBJ1-1. The length of the CDR3 is 14 residues. The germline CDR1 and CDR2 sequences are SGHNT and YYREEE (reference sequence). The CDR3 is CASSPTAGGPEAFF.

This chain's CDR3 is CASSLSGIGAYEQYF. The V call is TRBV5-1, the J call TRBJ2-7. From germline, CDR1 is SGHRS and CDR2 YFSETQ. This CDR3 is 15 amino acids long. Variable domain in full (rest from reference TRBV5-1 and TRBJ2-7): KAGVTQTPRYLIKTRGQQVTLSCSPISGHRSVSWYQQTPGQGLQFLFEYFSETQRNKGNFPGRFSGRQFSNSRSEMNVSTLELGDSALYLCASSLSGIGAYEQYFGPGTRLTVT.

The rearrangement uses TRBV5-1 and TRBJ2-5. CDR1 is SGHRS and CDR2 is YFSETQ in the germline V gene. This CDR3 region has 13 residues. Here the CDR3 reads CASSYQDQETQYF. The full variable domain, completed using reference TRBV5-1 and TRBJ2-5, is KAGVTQTPRYLIKTRGQQVTLSCSPISGHRSVSWYQQTPGQGLQFLFEYFSETQRNKGNFPGRFSGRQFSNSRSEMNVSTLELGDSALYLCASSYQDQETQYFGPGTRLLVL.

The chain couples TRBV7-2 to TRBJ1-2; the TCRdb call, TRBD1, lacks DNA for checking. The CDR3 runs to 13 residues. In germline, CDR1 is SGHTA, CDR2 FQGNSA. CDR3 sequence reads: CARKDRGRNGYTF. Filled out from reference TRBV7-2 and TRBJ1-2, the complete variable domain reads GAGVSQSPSNKVTEKGKDVELRCDPISGHTALYWYRQSLGQGLEFLIYFQGNSAPDKSGLPSDRFSAERTGGSVSTLTIQRTQQEDSAVYLCARKDRGRNGYTFGSGTRLTVV.

The genes are TRBV11-2 and TRBJ1-1; TCRdb's D call, TRBD1, is unchecked because there is no DNA. The CDR3 is 16 residues long. Germline V gene sequence: CDR1 SGHAT, CDR2 FQNNGV. The CDR3 loop reads CASSLNRDPGNTEAFF.

The chain is built from TRBV4-1 and TRBJ1-1. The germline V gene encodes CDR1 MGHRA and CDR2 YSYEKL. CDR3 length: 15 residues. The CDR3 spells CASSQGDSLNTEAFF.